A selection of T cell receptor beta chains follows, all from one sample in a study of cytomegalovirus exposure and HLA in healthy donors. The data were produced by immunoSEQ multiplex PCR, yet TCRdb's version contains in-frame clones alone and is incomplete. The sample holds around 150,000 clones, 89% seen once. Specimen: PBMCs. These receptors came from a young woman in good health and CMV-seropositive. The CDR3 runs from the conserved cysteine through the conserved F or W. A D gene is named only where the DNA matches it firmly.

J: TRBJ1-1; V: TRBV6-1; D: .; CDR3: CASSEYRANTEAFF; DNA: TGTGCCAGCAGTGAGTACAGGGCGAACACTGAAGCTTTCTTT
J: TRBJ2-2; V: TRBV2; D: TRBD2; CDR3: CASSERLAVGTGELFF; DNA: TGTGCCAGCAGTGAAAGACTAGCGGTCGGGACCGGGGAGCTGTTTTTT
J: TRBJ2-2; V: TRBV11-3; D: TRBD1; CDR3: CASSLAGTGGGGELFF; DNA: TGTGCCAGCAGCTTAGCCGGGACAGGGGGCGGCGGGGAGCTGTTTTTT
J: TRBJ1-1; V: TRBV28; D: .; CDR3: CASRWTENTEAFF; DNA: TGTGCCAGCAGATGGACAGAGAACACTGAAGCTTTCTTT
J: TRBJ2-1; V: TRBV11-2; D: TRBD2; CDR3: CASSDQLADEQFF; DNA: TGTGCCAGCAGCGACCAACTAGCGGACGAGCAGTTCTTC
J: TRBJ1-2; V: TRBV25-1; D: .; CDR3: CASSELSVTVSGYTF; DNA: TGTGCCAGCAGTGAATTAAGTGTAACAGTTAGTGGCTACACCTTC
J: TRBJ2-1; V: TRBV4-2; D: TRBD2; CDR3: CASSPETSGSSYNEQFF; DNA: TGTGCCAGCAGCCCGGAGACTAGCGGGAGCTCCTACAATGAGCAGTTCTTC
J: TRBJ2-3; V: TRBV25-1; D: TRBD2; CDR3: CASTGGDTQYF; DNA: TGTGCCAGCACCGGGGGGGATACGCAGTATTTT
J: TRBJ1-2; V: TRBV7-9; D: .; CDR3: CASSVQTDYGYTF; DNA: TGTGCCAGCAGCGTGCAGACTGACTATGGCTACACCTTC
J: TRBJ2-2; V: TRBV7-7; D: .; CDR3: CASSSGGGAGTGELFF; DNA: TGTGCTAGCAGCTCCGGGGGAGGTGCGGGTACCGGGGAGCTGTTTTTT
J: TRBJ1-2; V: TRBV18; D: .; CDR3: CASSPTGGLDYGYTF; DNA: TGTGCCAGCTCACCGACCGGCGGATTAGACTATGGCTACACCTTC
J: TRBJ2-1; V: TRBV2; D: TRBD1; CDR3: CASKRDRVNEQFF; DNA: TGTGCCAGCAAAAGAGACAGGGTCAATGAGCAGTTCTTC
J: TRBJ2-1; V: TRBV15; D: TRBD1; CDR3: CATSRDQGAFEQFF; DNA: TGTGCCACCAGCAGAGACCAGGGGGCGTTCGAGCAGTTCTTC
J: TRBJ2-7; V: TRBV10-3; D: TRBD1; CDR3: CAIGQGGDEQYF; DNA: TGTGCCATCGGACAGGGGGGCGACGAGCAGTACTTC
J: TRBJ2-1; V: TRBV29-1; D: .; CDR3: CSVSPGDEQFF; DNA: TGCAGCGTATCACCCGGGGATGAGCAGTTCTTC
J: TRBJ1-1; V: TRBV5-6; D: .; CDR3: CASMPHSLLNTEAFF; DNA: TGTGCCAGCATGCCCCACAGCCTCTTGAACACTGAAGCTTTCTTT
J: TRBJ2-7; V: TRBV7-9; D: .; CDR3: CASSFPEGYEQYF; DNA: TGTGCCAGCAGCTTCCCGGAGGGCTACGAGCAGTACTTC